This TCR beta chain was recorded in a study of cytomegalovirus exposure and HLA in healthy donors. Both 60 Vbeta primers and 13 Jbeta primers went into the PCR. Profiling relied on immunoSEQ multiplex PCR, and the TCRdb table lists in-frame clones only, not all of them. Altogether over 130,000 clones are present, approximately 88% being singletons, with the ten largest covering roughly 0.5%. Study-level points and caveats: The authors later linked a missense DCLRE1C variant to TCR beta V- and J-gene trimming.

Points on this clone: Antigen: not known.

Sequences were obtained from PBMCs. The sequence was obtained from a middle-aged woman in good health and CMV-seronegative.

CDR3 sequence reads: CASSSLPGQGPGYTF. The CDR3 DNA reads as TGTGCCAGCAGTTCTTTACCGGGACAGGGGCCTGGCTACACCTTC. J is TRBJ1-2 and V is TRBV28; 10 nucleotides line up with TRBD1. This CDR3 is 15 amino acids long. V was pared by 4 bases and J by 7 bases, with 9 bases of the junction left unmatched. Germline CDR1 and CDR2: MDHEN and SYDVKM.